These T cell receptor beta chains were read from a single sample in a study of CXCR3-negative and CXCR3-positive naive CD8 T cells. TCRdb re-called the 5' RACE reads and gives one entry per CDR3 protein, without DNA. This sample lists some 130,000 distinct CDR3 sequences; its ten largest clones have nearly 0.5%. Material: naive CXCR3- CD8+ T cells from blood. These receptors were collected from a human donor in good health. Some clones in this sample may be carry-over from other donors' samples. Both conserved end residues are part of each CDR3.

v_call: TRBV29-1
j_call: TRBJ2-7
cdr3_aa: CSVEMNAESRGGTYEQYF

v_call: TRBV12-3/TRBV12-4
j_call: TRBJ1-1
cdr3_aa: CASSFRDPGGSEAFF

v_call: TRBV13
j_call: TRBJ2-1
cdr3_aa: CASSLPRAFYNEQFF

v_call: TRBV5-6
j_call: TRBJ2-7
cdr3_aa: CASSLMGRVTEQYF

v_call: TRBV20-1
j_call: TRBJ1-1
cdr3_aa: CSASWYDGAEAFF

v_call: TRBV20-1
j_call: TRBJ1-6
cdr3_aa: CSARDGNSWNSPLHF

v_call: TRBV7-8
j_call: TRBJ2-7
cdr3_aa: CASSLDLGEQYF

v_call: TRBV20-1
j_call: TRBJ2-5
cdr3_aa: CSASKGVLETQYF

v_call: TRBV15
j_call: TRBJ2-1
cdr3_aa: CATSQLGNEQFF

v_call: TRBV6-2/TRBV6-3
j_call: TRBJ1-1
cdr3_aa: CASSPTGKVEAFF

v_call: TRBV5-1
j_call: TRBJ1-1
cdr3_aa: CASSLGKPFRGQMPLQMNTEAFF

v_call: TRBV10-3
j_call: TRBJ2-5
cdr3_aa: CAISGPRQGLEEETQYF

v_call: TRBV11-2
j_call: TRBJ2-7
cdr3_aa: CASSQGQYEQYF

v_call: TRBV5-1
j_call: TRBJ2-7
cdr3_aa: CASSPRYVEIEQYF